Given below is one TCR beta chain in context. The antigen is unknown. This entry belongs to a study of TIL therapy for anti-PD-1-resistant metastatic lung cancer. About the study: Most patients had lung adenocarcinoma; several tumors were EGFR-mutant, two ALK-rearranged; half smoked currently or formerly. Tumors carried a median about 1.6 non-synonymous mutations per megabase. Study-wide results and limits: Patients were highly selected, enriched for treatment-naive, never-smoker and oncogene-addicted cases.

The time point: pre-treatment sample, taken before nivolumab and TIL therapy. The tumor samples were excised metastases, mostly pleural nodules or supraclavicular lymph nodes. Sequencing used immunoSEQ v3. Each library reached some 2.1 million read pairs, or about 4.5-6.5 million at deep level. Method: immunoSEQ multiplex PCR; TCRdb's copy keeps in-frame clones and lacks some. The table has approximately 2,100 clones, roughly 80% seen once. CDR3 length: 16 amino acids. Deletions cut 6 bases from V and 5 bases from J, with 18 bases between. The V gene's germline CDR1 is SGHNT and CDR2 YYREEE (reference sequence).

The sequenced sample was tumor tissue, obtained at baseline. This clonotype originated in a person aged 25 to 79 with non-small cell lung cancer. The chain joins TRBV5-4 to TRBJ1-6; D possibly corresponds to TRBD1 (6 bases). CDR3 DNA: TGTGCCAGCAAAAACCGGGACATCACCCATAATTCACCCCTCCACTTT. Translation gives CASKNRDITHNSPLHF.